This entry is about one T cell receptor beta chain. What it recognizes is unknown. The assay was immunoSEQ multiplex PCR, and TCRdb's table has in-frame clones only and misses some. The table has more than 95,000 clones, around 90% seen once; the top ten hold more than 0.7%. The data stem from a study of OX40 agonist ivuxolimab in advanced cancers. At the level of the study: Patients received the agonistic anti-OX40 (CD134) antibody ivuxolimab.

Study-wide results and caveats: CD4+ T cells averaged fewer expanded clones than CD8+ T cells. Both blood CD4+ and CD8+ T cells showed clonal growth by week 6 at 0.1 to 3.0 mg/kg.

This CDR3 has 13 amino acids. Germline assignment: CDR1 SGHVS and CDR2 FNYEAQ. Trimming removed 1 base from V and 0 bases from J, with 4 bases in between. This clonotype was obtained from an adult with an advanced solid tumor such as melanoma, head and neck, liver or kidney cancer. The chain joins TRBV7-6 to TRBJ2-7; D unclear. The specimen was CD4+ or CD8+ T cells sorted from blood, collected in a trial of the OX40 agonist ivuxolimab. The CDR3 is CASSLGISYEQYF. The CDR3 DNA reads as TGTGCCAGCAGCTTAGGAATCTCCTACGAGCAGTACTTC.